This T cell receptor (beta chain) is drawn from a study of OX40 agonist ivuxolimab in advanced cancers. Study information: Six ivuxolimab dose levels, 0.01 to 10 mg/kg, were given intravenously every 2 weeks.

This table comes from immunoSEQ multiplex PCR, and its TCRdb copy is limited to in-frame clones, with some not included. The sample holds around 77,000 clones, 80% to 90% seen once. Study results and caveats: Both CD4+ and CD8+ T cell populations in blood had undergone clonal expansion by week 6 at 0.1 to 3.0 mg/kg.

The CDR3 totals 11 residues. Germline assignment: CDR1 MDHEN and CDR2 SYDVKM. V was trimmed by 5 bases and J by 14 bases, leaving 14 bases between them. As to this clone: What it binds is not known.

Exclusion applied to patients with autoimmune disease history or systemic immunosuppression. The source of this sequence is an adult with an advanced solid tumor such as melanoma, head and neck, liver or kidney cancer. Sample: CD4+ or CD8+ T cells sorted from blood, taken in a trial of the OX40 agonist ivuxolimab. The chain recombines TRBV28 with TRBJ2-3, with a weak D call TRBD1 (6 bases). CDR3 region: CASSKTGSGYF. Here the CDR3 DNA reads TGTGCCAGCAGTAAGACAGGTTCAGGGTATTTT.